This T cell receptor beta chain was sequenced in a study of blood T cell repertoires in COVID-19. The wider study: In each case, the material was cDNA or gDNA derived from T cells, B-cell-depleted T cells, or PBMCs.

As processed by the authors: By means of reference gene primer amplification, nucleated cell counts were estimated. Method: immunoSEQ multiplex PCR; TCRdb's copy keeps in-frame clones and lacks some. That table gives V, J and clone size, and the DNA gave D and trimming. Seen here are around 300,000 clones, around 91% observed once, and the top ten hold around 0.98%. The V end lost 5 bases, the J end lost 4 bases, and 8 bases lay between the germline ends. CDR1 SGHTA and CDR2 FQGNSA come from the germline V gene. The CDR3 covers 12 residues. The chain joins TRBV7-2 to TRBJ2-5; a weak D match, TRBD2 (5 bases). The sequence derives from a woman between 40 and 55 years old with COVID-19, enrolled during active disease. Sequencing was performed on peripheral blood. For the CDR3, the DNA is TGTGCCAGCAGCCCGACTACAGAGACCCAGTACTTC. It translates to CASSPTTETQYF.